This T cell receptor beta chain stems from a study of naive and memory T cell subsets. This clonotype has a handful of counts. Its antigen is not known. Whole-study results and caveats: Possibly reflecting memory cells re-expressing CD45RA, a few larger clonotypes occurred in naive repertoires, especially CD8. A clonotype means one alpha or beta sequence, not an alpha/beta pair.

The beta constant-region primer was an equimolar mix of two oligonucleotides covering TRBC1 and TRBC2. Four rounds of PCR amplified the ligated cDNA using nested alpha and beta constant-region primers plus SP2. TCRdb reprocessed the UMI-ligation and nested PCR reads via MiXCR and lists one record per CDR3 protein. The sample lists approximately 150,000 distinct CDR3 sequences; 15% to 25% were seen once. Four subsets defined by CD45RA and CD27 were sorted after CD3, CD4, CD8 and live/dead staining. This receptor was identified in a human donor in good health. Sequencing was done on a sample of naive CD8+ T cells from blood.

The CDR3: CASSWTGASEQYF. In DNA form, the CDR3 reads TGTGCCAGCAGTTGGACAGGGGCTAGCGAGCAGTACTTC. This chain connects TRBV6-5 to TRBJ2-7; 9 nucleotides agree with TRBD1. Germline V CDR1 and CDR2: MNHEY, SVGAGI. Germline trimming cut 4 bases from V and 6 bases from J; bases unmatched to any gene: 4. This CDR3 has 13 amino acids.